Presented here are 32 T cell receptor beta chains from one specimen sequenced in a study of control samples from healthy donors and cancer patients. Assay: immunoSEQ multiplex PCR; the TCRdb copy retains only in-frame clones and omits some. In the table there are 200,000 to 250,000 clones, 90% to 95% of which are singletons. Sequenced sample: blood. The source of these receptors is a man aged 50 to 59 in good health.

In regard to this clone: An end of the junction does not agree with germline; a read error may underlie this. Here the CDR3 reads CASSSRPSGATREKLFF. DNA for the CDR3: TGTGCTAGCAGCTCCCGGCCGAGCGGGGCCACCAGGGAAAAACTGTTTTTT. This chain joins TRBV7-7 and TRBJ1-4, with a possible D match to TRBD1 (5 bases). The germline CDR1 and CDR2 sequences are SSHAT and FNYEAQ (reference sequence). The CDR3 sequence is 17 residues long. The full variable domain, its missing parts supplied by reference TRBV7-7 and TRBJ1-4, is GAGVSQSPRYKVTKRGQDVTLRCDPISSHATLYWYQQALGQGPEFLTYFNYEAQPDKSGLPSDRFSAERPEGSISTLTIQRTEQRDSAMYRCASSSRPSGATREKLFFGSGTQLSVL.

V usage is TRBV2 and J usage is TRBJ2-2, with 7 bases lining up with TRBD2. CDR3 length equals 14 residues. The trim removed 7 bases at V and 6 bases at J, leaving 8 bases unmatched. CDR1 is SNHLY, CDR2 FYNNEI, per germline. CDR3 sequence reads: CASNRAGRAGELFF. The DNA of the CDR3 is TGTGCCAGCAATCGAGCGGGGAGGGCCGGGGAGCTGTTTTTT.

This chain joins TRBV12-3 or TRBV12-4 and TRBJ1-2; D not resolved. V lost 7 bases, J lost 4 bases, and 10 bases lay in between. This CDR3 is 12 amino acids long. The CDR3: CASTGNSYGYTF. CDR3 in DNA: TGTGCCAGCACCGGGAATTCCTATGGCTACACCTTC.

The chain combines TRBV7-9 with TRBJ2-7; 7 bases map to TRBD1. The germline V gene encodes CDR1 SEHNR and CDR2 FQNEAQ (reference sequence). V lost 5 bases and J lost 0; bases outside the gene matches: 4. The CDR3 sequence is 14 residues long. The CDR3 DNA reads TGTGCCAGCAGCCGACAGGGCCCCTCCTACGAGCAGTACGTC. Translating gives CASSRQGPSYEQYV.

The genes are TRBV6-6 and TRBJ1-2, with D possibly matching TRBD1 (5 bases). The germline V gene encodes CDR1 MNHNY and CDR2 SVGAGI (reference sequence). CDR3 size: 15 residues. Trimming took off 2 bases at V and 5 bases at J, with 15 bases between the two ends. For the CDR3, the DNA is TGTGCCAGCAGTTACCGGGAAGGGGCGGGATATGGCTACACCTTC. Its translation: CASSYREGAGYGYTF.

This clone was seen a handful of times. The V gene is TRBV6-5, the J gene TRBJ1-2; tentative D call: TRBD1 (5 bases). Germline V gene lookup returns CDR1 MNHEY and CDR2 SVGAGI. Deletions cut 6 bases from V and 8 bases from J, with 16 bases between. The CDR3 totals 13 residues. The CDR3: CASRVGVSLGYTF. CDR3 DNA sequence: TGTGCCAGCAGGGTGGGGGTTTCCTTAGGCTACACCTTC.

The chain joins TRBV29-1 to TRBJ1-4, with D perhaps matching TRBD1 (5 bases). The CDR3 contains 13 residues. In germline, CDR1 is SQVTM, CDR2 ANQGSEA. V was trimmed by 1 base and J by 10 bases, leaving 13 bases between them. CDR3 nucleotides: TGCAGCGTTGAAGGGCAGGGTATCGGAAAACTGTTTTTT. Protein sequence: CSVEGQGIGKLFF. Combining the CDR3 with reference TRBV29-1 and TRBJ1-4 gives the whole variable domain SAVISQKPSRDICQRGTSLTIQCQVDSQVTMMFWYRQQPGQSLTLIATANQGSEATYESGFVIDKFPISRPNLTFSTLTVSNMSPEDSSIYLCSVEGQGIGKLFFGSGTQLSVL.

This rearrangement joins TRBV5-1 to TRBJ2-1, with 8 bases identical to TRBD1. CDR3 length: 19 residues. V gave up 2 bases and J gave up 7 bases; unmatched junction bases: 20. Germline assignment: CDR1 SGHRS and CDR2 YFSETQ. The CDR3 DNA sequence: TGCGCCAGCAGCTTTCGGGACAGGAACCAATTCAGGCAAATGAATGAGCAGTTCTTC. Residues: CASSFRDRNQFRQMNEQFF.

The chain is built from TRBV6-5 and TRBJ2-1, with D perhaps TRBD1 (7 bases). V lost 4 bases, J lost 9 bases, and 22 bases lay in between. The germline gives CDR1 MNHEY, CDR2 SVGAGI. The CDR3 sequence is 16 residues long. CDR3 DNA: TGTGCCAGCAGTTTAACCGGGACAGAATGGAGGGGTGAGCAGTTCTTC. Its protein is CASSLTGTEWRGEQFF.

About this clone: A read error may account for a junction end that differs from germline. This rearrangement joins TRBV6-5 to TRBJ1-1; D gene uncertain. Per germline, CDR1 MNHEY and CDR2 SVGAGI. The CDR3 length is 13 residues. CDR3 nucleotides: TGTGTCAGCACGCGGGCTACGGACACTGAAGCTTTCTTT. Translation gives CVSTRATDTEAFF.

The rearrangement links TRBV6-5 to TRBJ2-1; D unclear. From germline, CDR1 is MNHEY and CDR2 SVGAGI. This CDR3 has 11 residues. Between the trimmed V and J ends, which lost 8 bases and 5 bases, there was a span of 7 bases. The CDR3 sequence: CASVAHNEQFF. CDR3 nucleotide sequence: TGTGCCAGCGTTGCGCACAATGAGCAGTTCTTC.

The J gene is TRBJ1-2, the V gene TRBV6-5, with a tentative D call TRBD1 (6 bases). The CDR3 consists of 13 residues. The germline V gene has CDR1 MNHEY and CDR2 SVGAGI. V lost 4 bases and J 2 bases, leaving 8 bases between the germline ends. In DNA, the CDR3 is TGTGCCAGCAGTTGGGACACCAACTATGGCTACACCTTC. Translated: CASSWDTNYGYTF.

This chain uses TRBV9 with TRBJ2-3; 8 bases are shared with TRBD2. Germline CDR1 SGDLS, CDR2 YYNGEE. The length of the CDR3 is 18 residues. The ends lost 0 bases at V and 4 bases at J; junction bases unmatched: 13. This chain's CDR3 is CASSVARAAGVVSDTQYF. The CDR3 region has the DNA TGTGCCAGCAGCGTAGCTCGGGCAGCGGGGGTCGTCTCAGATACGCAGTATTTT.

J is TRBJ1-4 and V is TRBV18, with a weak D call TRBD1 (6 bases). Germline V lookup: CDR1 KGHSH, CDR2 LQKENI. Deletions cut 6 bases from V and 6 bases from J, with 17 bases between. The CDR3 is made up of 15 amino acids. CDR3 amino acids: CASSHQGNWDEKLFF. The CDR3 bases are TGTGCCAGCTCTCATCAGGGGAATTGGGATGAAAAACTGTTTTTT.

This rearrangement joins TRBV5-1 to TRBJ2-5, with 9 bases that match TRBD1. This CDR3 contains 13 residues. J gave up 5 bases and V 6 bases, and 5 bases lay outside the gene matches. CDR1 and CDR2 from the germline V gene are SGHRS and YFSETQ. The CDR3 here is CASTGQGRETQYF. The CDR3 bases are TGCGCCAGCACGGGACAGGGACGCGAGACCCAGTACTTC.

The chain is built from TRBV21-1 and TRBJ2-7. TRBV21-1 constitutes a pseudogene. This CDR3 has 13 residues. The CDR3 is CASKKEGTYEQYV. The CDR3 DNA is TGTGCCAGCAAAAAAGAGGGGACGTACGAGCAGTACGTC.

The rearrangement joins TRBV18 to TRBJ1-2, with no clear D. Germline CDR1 KGHSH, CDR2 LQKENI. CDR3 length equals 15 residues. V lost 3 bases and J 0 bases, leaving 11 bases between the germline ends. The CDR3 DNA reads TGTGCCAGCTCACCGGGGTTCCCTGCTAACTATGGCTACACCTTC. Its protein is CASSPGFPANYGYTF.

This chain uses TRBV9 with TRBJ1-2, with D maybe TRBD1 (5 bases). The length of the CDR3 is 14 residues. CDR1 and CDR2 (germline): SGDLS, YYNGEE. The V end was cut by 0 bases, the J end by 4 bases, with 10 bases between. The CDR3 DNA reads as TGTGCCAGCAGCGTAGAGGGACGGGGCTATGGCTACACCTTC. Translating it yields CASSVEGRGYGYTF.

CDR3 amino acids: CAGRWEGYSNQPQHF. Here the CDR3 DNA reads TGTGCCGGCCGGTGGGAGGGGTATAGCAATCAGCCCCAGCATTTT. The J gene is TRBJ1-5, the V gene TRBV30, with D possibly matching TRBD1 (5 bases). Trimming pared 8 bases from V and 0 bases from J, leaving 17 bases between. CDR3 length: 15 residues. CDR1 is GTSNPN, CDR2 SVGIG, per germline (reference sequence).

The V call is TRBV11-2, the J call TRBJ2-5, with a tentative D call TRBD1 (6 bases). The CDR3 consists of 16 residues. Germline CDR1 is SGHAT and CDR2 is FQNNGV. Trimming took 5 bases from V and 0 from J, leaving 16 bases between them. The CDR3 spells CASSLTGTKYQETQYF. DNA of the CDR3: TGTGCCAGCAGCCTTACCGGGACAAAGTACCAAGAGACCCAGTACTTC.

This chain connects TRBV5-5 to TRBJ1-2; TRBD1 is a possible D gene (5 bases). The CDR3 is 13 amino acids. Germline V gene lookup returns CDR1 SGHKS and CDR2 YYEKEE (reference sequence). With 4 bases removed from V and 8 bases from J, the gap between germline ends came to 15 bases. The CDR3 loop is CASSPAAGDGYTF. As DNA, the CDR3 is TGTGCCAGCAGCCCTGCGGCGGGGGACGGCTACACCTTC.

This chain uses TRBV19 with TRBJ2-1; D is ambiguous. Trimming pared 0 bases from V and 4 bases from J, leaving 10 bases between. The length of the CDR3 is 15 residues. Germline V lookup: CDR1 LNHDA, CDR2 SQIVND (reference sequence). The CDR3 is CASSIEETPYNEQFF. In DNA form, the CDR3 reads TGTGCCAGTAGTATAGAGGAGACTCCTTACAATGAGCAGTTCTTC.

About this clone: The junction and the germline gene differ at one end; a read error may be behind it. The chain links TRBV5-1 to TRBJ2-7; D remains ambiguous. This CDR3 has 13 residues. Germline lookup yields CDR1 SGHRS and CDR2 YFSETQ. CDR3 nucleotide sequence: TGCGCCAGCAGCTTATGGGATACGGACCTATGGATCTTC. Its translation: CASSLWDTDLWIF.

The gene calls are TRBV28 and TRBJ1-1; D perhaps matches TRBD1 (5 bases). The germline V and J ends were trimmed by 5 bases and 10 bases, with 17 bases remaining between them. The CDR3 has 13 residues. The V gene's germline CDR1 is MDHEN and CDR2 SYDVKM. CDR3 DNA: TGTGCCAGCAGTCCACGGGCCAGGGCCGGAGCTTTCTTT. This encodes CASSPRARAGAFF.

The chain couples TRBV19 to TRBJ2-5; 7 bases line up with TRBD1. The V and J ends lost 4 bases and 3 bases, in that order; junction bases with no gene match: 11. This CDR3 is 16 amino acids long. Germline V lookup: CDR1 LNHDA, CDR2 SQIVND (reference sequence). CDR3 sequence (DNA): TGTGCCAGTAGTACCTGGACAGGACGCGGAAAAGAGACCCAGTACTTC. Translated: CASSTWTGRGKETQYF.

The gene calls are TRBV6-5 and TRBJ2-5, with D possibly being TRBD2 (5 bases). Germline V gene lookup returns CDR1 MNHEY and CDR2 SVGAGI. This CDR3 spans 13 amino acids. The ends were cut back, 1 base at V and 5 bases at J, with 8 bases in the middle. The CDR3 coding sequence is TGTGCCAGCAGTTACTGGCGAGGGGAGACCCAGTACTTC. This sequence encodes CASSYWRGETQYF.

The chain joins TRBV5-4 to TRBJ2-5, with a possible D match to TRBD1 (8 bases). The V gene's germline CDR1 is SGHNT and CDR2 YYREEE (reference sequence). The CDR3 covers 15 residues. V lost 5 bases and J lost 2, with 16 bases in between. The CDR3 reads CASSRTGTKQETQYF. CDR3 sequence (DNA): TGTGCCAGCAGTCGGACAGGGACTAAACAAGAGACCCAGTACTTC. The entire variable domain, with the rest obtained from reference TRBV5-4 and TRBJ2-5, is as follows: ETGVTQSPTHLIKTRGQQVTLRCSSQSGHNTVSWYQQALGQGPQFIFQYYREEENGRGNFPPRFSGLQFPNYSSELNVNALELDDSALYLCASSRTGTKQETQYFGPGTRLLVL.

The gene calls are TRBV2 and TRBJ1-4; 7 bases line up with TRBD1. CDR3 length equals 14 residues. The germline gives CDR1 SNHLY, CDR2 FYNNEI. V lost 6 bases to trimming and J lost 7 bases; unmatched junction nucleotides: 8. CDR3 nucleotides: TGTGCCAGCAGAAGAGGGGGCGAGGCTGAAAAACTGTTTTTT. Protein product: CASRRGGEAEKLFF.

The chain recombines TRBV6-2 or TRBV6-3 with TRBJ2-7, with D possibly being TRBD2 (6 bases). Germline lookup yields CDR1 MNHEY and CDR2 SVGEGT. The V end was cut by 6 bases, the J end by 5 bases, with 20 bases between. The CDR3 spans 15 residues. The CDR3 DNA reads TGTGCCAGCAGCGGAGGGCCGGGTTTGAGGAACGAGCAGTACTTC. As protein: CASSGGPGLRNEQYF.

CDR3 nucleotides: TGTGCCAGCAGTTCCGGGAACGCTAACTATGGCTACACCTTC. Protein: CASSSGNANYGYTF. The rearrangement joins TRBV28 to TRBJ1-2; D gene unclear. Between the trimmed V and J ends, which lost 4 bases and 0 bases, there was a span of 9 bases. The CDR3 is 14 residues long. Germline V gives CDR1 MDHEN, CDR2 SYDVKM.

Worth noting for this clone: The same CDR3 arises from other DNA sequences in this sample as well. The chain couples TRBV5-1 to TRBJ1-1; D is possibly TRBD1 (5 bases). Germline loops: CDR1 SGHRS, CDR2 YFSETQ. This CDR3 is 14 amino acids long. V lost 1 base to trimming and J lost 1 base, with 8 bases between them. The CDR3 loop is CASSLQGGNTEAFF. DNA for the CDR3: TGCGCCAGCAGCTTGCAGGGAGGGAACACTGAAGCTTTCTTT.

The chain carries TRBV19 and TRBJ1-3; no reliable D call. The germline CDR1 and CDR2 sequences are LNHDA and SQIVND (reference sequence). The CDR3 contains 14 residues. Between the trimmed V and J ends, which lost 3 bases and 0 bases, there was a span of 6 bases. CDR3 amino acids: CASSIRGSGNTIYF. The CDR3 DNA sequence: TGTGCCAGTAGTATCCGGGGCTCTGGAAACACCATATATTTT.